One T cell receptor (beta chain) is described in this entry. Its target is unknown. This sample is part of a study of T cells in Graves' hyperthyroidism and ophthalmopathy. Findings and limits, study-wide: A 13 V-J signature model discriminated ophthalmopathy versus stable hyperthyroidism.

Germline assignment: CDR1 LNHDA and CDR2 SQIVND (reference sequence). The CDR3 is 17 amino acids. V was pared by 2 bases and J by 1 base, with 10 bases of the junction left unmatched. Stable Graves' hyperthyroidism meant no ophthalmopathy progression within 18 months. Patients were excluded for uncontrolled infection, other autoimmune disease, pregnancy or lactation. Amplification of TCR beta CDR3 regions used RNA as the template. The TCR CDR3 was amplified in a first-round RT-PCR using the HTBI primer set. TCRdb redid the calling of the multiplex PCR reads with MiXCR, one entry per CDR3 protein. Among a few hundred thousand distinct CDR3 sequences listed, 15% to 18% were seen once.

The sequencing sample was made of blood. The rearrangement uses TRBV19 and TRBJ2-5, with 7 bases that match TRBD1. This sequence originates from a woman under 40 with Graves' hyperthyroidism. The CDR3 region is CASSIPRQGFSQETQYF. The CDR3 DNA follows: TGTGCCAGTAGTATACCCCGACAGGGTTTCAGCCAAGAGACCCAGTACTTC.